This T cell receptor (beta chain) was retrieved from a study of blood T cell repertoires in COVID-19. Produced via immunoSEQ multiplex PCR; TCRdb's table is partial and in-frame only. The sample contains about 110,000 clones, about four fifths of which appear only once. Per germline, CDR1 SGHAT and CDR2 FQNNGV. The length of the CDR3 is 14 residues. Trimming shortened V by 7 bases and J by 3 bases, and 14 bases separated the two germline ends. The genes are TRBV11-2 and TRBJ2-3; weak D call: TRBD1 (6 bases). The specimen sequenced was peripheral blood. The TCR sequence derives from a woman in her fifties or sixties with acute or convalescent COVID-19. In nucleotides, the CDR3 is TGTGCCAGCACCCTAATGGGGGCAACAGATACGCAGTATTTT. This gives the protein CASTLMGATDTQYF.